This T cell receptor (beta chain) was sequenced in a study of T cell changes during pregnancy in multiple sclerosis. Deletions cut 6 bases from V and 9 bases from J, with 18 bases between. The CDR3 has 13 amino acids. CDR1 and CDR2 from the germline V gene are SNHLY and FYNNEI. Profiled with immunoSEQ multiplex PCR; TCRdb holds only in-frame clones, not every one. In the table there are around 34,000 clones, 90% of which are singletons. The V call is TRBV2, the J call TRBJ2-7; no firm D call. This clonotype originated in a female donor with multiple sclerosis, enrolled in a pregnancy study. This specimen was CD8+ T cells from peripheral blood mononuclear cells, taken in the first trimester of pregnancy. DNA for the CDR3: TGTGCCAGCAGCAGCGAGACTTCACCGGCGCAGTACTTC. This encodes CASSSETSPAQYF.